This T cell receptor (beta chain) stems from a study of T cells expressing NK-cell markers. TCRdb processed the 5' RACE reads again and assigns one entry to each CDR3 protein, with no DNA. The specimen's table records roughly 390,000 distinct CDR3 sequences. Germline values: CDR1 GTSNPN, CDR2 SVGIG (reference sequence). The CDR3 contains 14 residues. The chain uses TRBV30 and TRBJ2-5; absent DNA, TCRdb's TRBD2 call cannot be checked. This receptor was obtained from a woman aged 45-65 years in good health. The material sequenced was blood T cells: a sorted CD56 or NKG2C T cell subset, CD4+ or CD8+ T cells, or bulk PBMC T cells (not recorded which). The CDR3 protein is CAWSVGGGVETQYF.